Listed here are 10 T cell receptor beta chains from one sample, sequenced in a study of technical replicates of blood from several donors. Profiled with immunoSEQ multiplex PCR; TCRdb holds only in-frame clones, not every one. The profile shows roughly 90,000 clones, roughly 95% of them singletons. The sequencing input was T cells isolated from PBMCs. The receptor source for this set is a human donor in good health.

V is TRBV11-2 and J is TRBJ1-3; no clear D gene. CDR3 length: 12 amino acids. Germline values: CDR1 SGHAT, CDR2 FQNNGV. V gave up 5 bases and J gave up 1 base, with 3 bases separating them. The CDR3 loop reads CASSPSGNTIYF. CDR3 nucleotide sequence: TGTGCCAGCAGCCCTTCTGGAAACACCATATATTTT.

This chain uses TRBV7-9 with TRBJ1-3; no definite D call. Germline CDR1 and CDR2: SEHNR and FQNEAQ (reference sequence). V gave up 1 base and J gave up 2 bases, with 9 bases separating them. The CDR3 has 15 residues. The CDR3 nucleotides are TGTGCCAGCAGCTTAGAGCGGAGGGCTGGAAACACCATATATTTT. It yields the protein CASSLERRAGNTIYF.

The CDR3 protein is CASRGRQGERYEQYF. CDR3 nucleotides: TGTGCCAGCAGGGGGAGACAGGGGGAGCGCTACGAGCAGTACTTC. This chain connects TRBV27 to TRBJ2-7, with 9 nucleotides matching TRBD1. The CDR3 spans 15 residues. CDR1 MNHEY and CDR2 SMNVEV come from the germline V gene (reference sequence). Trimming cost V 6 bases and J 3 bases; bases outside gene matches: 9.

The chain links TRBV28 to TRBJ2-1; TRBD2 matches 8 bases. The germline CDR1 and CDR2 sequences are MDHEN and SYDVKM. This CDR3 region has 16 residues. V trimming: 6 bases; J trimming: 9 bases; junction bases outside the gene matches: 16. CDR3: CASSRTVAGYGGEQFF. The CDR3 nucleotides are TGTGCCAGCAGCAGAACCGTAGCGGGATATGGCGGTGAGCAGTTCTTC.

V gene TRBV19 combines with J gene TRBJ2-7, with D possibly TRBD1 on 6 matching bases. Deletions cut 6 bases from V and 4 bases from J, with 13 bases between. The length of the CDR3 is 13 residues. Germline V CDR1 and CDR2: LNHDA, SQIVND (reference sequence). CDR3 coding DNA: TGTGCCAGTAGCACCGGGACAATTTACGAGCAGTACTTC. Its protein product is CASSTGTIYEQYF.

This rearrangement joins TRBV28 to TRBJ1-4; D gene uncertain. The CDR3 contains 14 residues. Germline assignment: CDR1 MDHEN and CDR2 SYDVKM. Trimming shortened V by 7 bases and J by 3 bases, and 12 bases separated the two germline ends. The CDR3, as DNA: TGTGCCAGCAACTCGGGGAGGGCTAATGAAAAACTGTTTTTT. Translation gives CASNSGRANEKLFF. The entire variable domain, with the rest obtained from reference TRBV28 and TRBJ1-4, is as follows: DVKVTQSSRYLVKRTGEKVFLECVQDMDHENMFWYRQDPGLGLRLIYFSYDVKMKEKGDIPEGYSVSREKKERFSLILESASTNQTSMYLCASNSGRANEKLFFGSGTQLSVL.

This chain uses TRBV5-1 with TRBJ2-1; TRBD2 agrees at 14 bases. The CDR3 covers 18 residues. Trimming cost V 0 bases and J 7 bases; bases outside gene matches: 9. Germline-derived CDR1 and CDR2 are SGHRS and YFSETQ. CDR3 residues: CASSLVMGTSGRINEQFF. The CDR3 nucleotides read TGCGCCAGCAGCTTGGTTATGGGGACTAGCGGGAGAATAAATGAGCAGTTCTTC.

The chain is built from TRBV4-1 and TRBJ1-2; D possibly corresponds to TRBD1 (5 bases). The CDR3 extends over 16 amino acids. The V end lost 1 base, the J end lost 7 bases, and 19 bases lay between the germline ends. Germline CDR1 and CDR2: MGHRA and YSYEKL. CDR3 protein: CASSQAMGPPLTGYTF. The CDR3, as DNA: TGCGCCAGCAGCCAAGCGATGGGGCCCCCTCTCACTGGCTACACCTTC.

The DNA for the CDR3 is TGTGCCAGCAGCAAGGGTCAGGCCCTCGGAACCCTCTCTGGGGCCAACGTCCTGACTTTC. Protein product: CASSKGQALGTLSGANVLTF. V and J are TRBV21-1 and TRBJ2-6; the table's D call of TRBD1 was not tested on the DNA. TRBV21-1 is termed a pseudogene. The CDR3 is 20 residues long.

The genes are TRBV6-1 and TRBJ1-1; a weak D match, TRBD1 (5 bases). The CDR3 is 17 residues long. The V end lost 3 bases, the J end lost 2 bases, and 19 bases lay between the germline ends. From germline, CDR1 is MNHNS and CDR2 SASEGT. The CDR3: CASSDFPGRTFNTEAFF. For the CDR3, the DNA is TGTGCCAGCAGTGATTTCCCAGGGCGCACCTTTAACACTGAAGCTTTCTTT.